This T cell receptor (beta chain) was identified during a study of T cells in Graves' hyperthyroidism and ophthalmopathy. It was RNA transcripts that yielded the amplified TCR beta CDR3 regions. The study used the HTBI primer set for a first-round RT-PCR of the TCR CDR3. Using its own MiXCR run on the multiplex PCR reads, TCRdb lists one record per CDR3 protein. Among about 400,000 distinct CDR3 sequences listed, approximately 15% were seen once. Per germline, CDR1 MDHEN and CDR2 SYDVKM. The CDR3 loop spans 14 amino acids. This clonotype occurred many times. Germline and junction disagree at one end, which may indicate a read error.

Sequencing was performed on blood. The chain combines TRBV28 with TRBJ2-1; no clear D gene. The receptor was derived from a woman under 40 with Graves' hyperthyroidism. CDR3 in amino acids: CASSFEQKYSEQFF. For the CDR3, the DNA is TGTGCCAGCAGTTTCGAACAGAAATACAGTGAGCAGTTCTTC.